These T cell receptor beta chains were read from a single sample in a study of shared clonotypes between healthy human individuals. Produced via immunoSEQ multiplex PCR; TCRdb's table is partial and in-frame only. The profile covers about 1.1 million clones, with about 80% appearing a single time and roughly 0.56% taken by the ten largest. Sequencing was performed on memory CD4+ T cells from PBMCs. Receptor source: a man aged 18-30 years in good health. Some clones in this sample may be carry-over from other donors' samples. CDR3s include the opening cysteine and the closing phenylalanine or tryptophan. D genes are given only for firm matches. The listing skips clone size in some rows; elsewhere it reads once, few, many or a size class.

CDR3: CASSFFGPQETQYF; DNA: TGTGCCAGCAGCTTCTTCGGGCCCCAAGAGACCCAGTACTTC; V: TRBV7-3; J: TRBJ2-5; D: .; size: .
CDR3: CASSDGARRTDTQYF; DNA: TGTGCCAGCAGTGACGGTGCCCGGCGCACAGATACGCAGTATTTT; V: TRBV25-1; J: TRBJ2-3; D: .; size: .
CDR3: CASGLAGLAGDAATDTQYF; DNA: TGTGCTAGTGGTTTGGCGGGACTAGCGGGAGACGCGGCGACAGATACGCAGTATTTT; V: TRBV12-5; J: TRBJ2-3; D: TRBD2; size: .
CDR3: CASSLATGNGYTF; DNA: TGTGCCAGCAGCTTAGCAACAGGGAATGGCTACACCTTC; V: TRBV7-8; J: TRBJ1-2; D: .; size: few
CDR3: CAWQGLSSYNEQFF; DNA: TGTGCCTGGCAGGGACTGAGCTCCTACAATGAGCAGTTCTTC; V: TRBV30; J: TRBJ2-1; D: .; size: .
CDR3: CASSYYAGGNQPQHF; DNA: TGTGCCAGCAGTTACTATGCGGGGGGCAATCAGCCCCAGCATTTT; V: TRBV6-6; J: TRBJ1-5; D: .; size: few
CDR3: CAGGRGRYNEQFF; DNA: TGTGCCGGGGGGAGGGGACGGTACAATGAGCAGTTCTTC; V: TRBV2; J: TRBJ2-1; D: TRBD2; size: once
CDR3: CASSAGHLNTEAFF; DNA: TGCGCCAGCAGCGCGGGACACCTGAACACTGAAGCTTTCTTT; V: TRBV5-1; J: TRBJ1-1; D: .; size: once
CDR3: CASSKQFQTRLSYEQYF; DNA: TGTGCCAGCAGCAAACAGTTCCAAACTAGGTTGTCCTACGAGCAGTACTTC; V: TRBV21-1; J: TRBJ2-7; D: .; size: .
CDR3: CASSQARPYRAGNTEAFF; DNA: TGTGCCAGCAGCCAAGCTCGCCCCTACAGGGCGGGGAACACTGAAGCTTTCTTT; V: TRBV14; J: TRBJ1-1; D: .; size: .
CDR3: CASSAVGDTQYF; DNA: TGTGCCAGCAGCGCGGTGGGAGATACGCAGTATTTT; V: TRBV9; J: TRBJ2-3; D: .; size: .
CDR3: CASSQGGLQETQYF; DNA: TGCGCCAGCAGCCAAGGGGGACTCCAAGAGACCCAGTACTTC; V: TRBV4-1; J: TRBJ2-5; D: .; size: many
CDR3: CASSSQGVREAFF; DNA: TGTGCCAGCAGTTCCCAGGGGGTTAGGGAAGCTTTCTTT; V: TRBV6-5; J: TRBJ1-1; D: TRBD1; size: .
CDR3: CAIRKDLYNEQFF; DNA: TGTGCCATCAGAAAGGACCTCTACAATGAGCAGTTCTTC; V: TRBV10-3; J: TRBJ2-1; D: .; size: .
CDR3: CASSPGTSGYNEQFF; DNA: TGCGCCAGCAGCCCCGGGACTAGCGGTTACAATGAGCAGTTCTTC; V: TRBV5-1; J: TRBJ2-1; D: TRBD2; size: many
CDR3: CASRLTGGPYEQYF; DNA: TGTGCCAGCCGCCTCACAGGGGGCCCCTACGAGCAGTACTTC; V: TRBV6-5; J: TRBJ2-7; D: TRBD1; size: .
CDR3: CASSDDRLSYEQYF; DNA: TGTGCCAGCAGTGATGACAGACTCTCCTACGAGCAGTACTTC; V: TRBV27; J: TRBJ2-7; D: .; size: .
CDR3: CAWRRSFNEKLFF; DNA: TGTGCCTGGAGACGCAGCTTTAATGAAAAACTGTTTTTT; V: TRBV30; J: TRBJ1-4; D: .; size: .
CDR3: CASSLAGQGQEAFF; DNA: TGTGCCAGCAGCTTGGCGGGACAGGGTCAAGAAGCTTTCTTT; V: TRBV5-5; J: TRBJ1-1; D: TRBD1; size: .
CDR3: CASSPLPASEQYF; DNA: TGTGCCAGCTCACCATTGCCGGCGAGCGAGCAGTACTTC; V: TRBV18; J: TRBJ2-7; D: .; size: .
CDR3: CASTKGGENTEAFF; DNA: TGCGCCAGCACCAAGGGAGGGGAGAACACTGAAGCTTTCTTT; V: TRBV5-1; J: TRBJ1-1; D: .; size: .
CDR3: CSARYNEQFF; DNA: TGCAGCGCTAGGTACAATGAGCAGTTCTTC; V: TRBV20-1; J: TRBJ2-1; D: .; size: .
CDR3: CASSPRTGETQYF; DNA: TGTGCCAGTAGTCCCCGGACAGGGGAGACCCAGTACTTC; V: TRBV19; J: TRBJ2-5; D: TRBD1; size: many
CDR3: CASIPDGRSSYNEQFF; DNA: TGCGCCAGCATACCCGACGGGCGGAGCTCCTACAATGAGCAGTTCTTC; V: TRBV5-1; J: TRBJ2-1; D: .; size: .
CDR3: CASSQGHTEAFF; DNA: TGCGCCAGCAGCCAGGGTCACACTGAAGCTTTCTTT; V: TRBV5-1; J: TRBJ1-1; D: .; size: few
CDR3: CSARVIGELFF; DNA: TGCAGTGCCAGGGTCATCGGGGAGCTGTTTTTT; V: TRBV20-1; J: TRBJ2-2; D: .; size: .
CDR3: CASSLGGSTYNEQFF; DNA: TGTGCCAGCAGCTTAGGCGGGAGCACCTACAATGAGCAGTTCTTC; V: TRBV11-3; J: TRBJ2-1; D: TRBD2; size: .
CDR3: CASSSGGAVDEQYF; DNA: TGCGCCAGCAGCTCGGGGGGGGCCGTTGACGAGCAGTACTTC; V: TRBV5-1; J: TRBJ2-7; D: TRBD2; size: .
CDR3: CASSLRLAGSSYEQYF; DNA: TGTGCCAGCAGCCTGAGACTAGCGGGGTCCTCCTACGAGCAGTACTTC; V: TRBV5-5; J: TRBJ2-7; D: TRBD2; size: .
CDR3: CASSFGQGAYNEQFF; DNA: TGTGCCAGCAGCTTTGGACAGGGAGCCTACAATGAGCAGTTCTTC; V: TRBV7-3; J: TRBJ2-1; D: TRBD1; size: .
CDR3: CASRAGLVTDTQYF; DNA: TGTGCCAGCAGGGCGGGACTAGTGACAGATACGCAGTATTTT; V: TRBV2; J: TRBJ2-3; D: TRBD2; size: few
CDR3: CASSFSKSLNTEAFF; DNA: TGTGCCAGCAGCTTTTCTAAATCGCTTAACACTGAAGCTTTCTTT; V: TRBV7-9; J: TRBJ1-1; D: .; size: .
CDR3: CASQGTGRYEQYF; DNA: TGTGCCAGCCAAGGGACAGGACGGTACGAGCAGTACTTC; V: TRBV27; J: TRBJ2-7; D: TRBD1; size: .
CDR3: CASRGGTSGSGETQYF; DNA: TGTGCCAGCAGGGGCGGGACTAGCGGGAGCGGGGAGACCCAGTACTTC; V: TRBV2; J: TRBJ2-5; D: TRBD2; size: once
CDR3: CASSYSIGGGTEAFF; DNA: TGTGCCAGCAGTTACTCGATAGGGGGAGGAACTGAAGCTTTCTTT; V: TRBV6-5; J: TRBJ1-1; D: .; size: .
CDR3: CASSPGTGRSQPQHF; DNA: TGTGCCAGCAGCCCAGGGACAGGGAGAAGTCAGCCCCAGCATTTT; V: TRBV11-2; J: TRBJ1-5; D: TRBD1; size: .
CDR3: CASSSNTGDGNTIYF; DNA: TGCGCCAGCAGCTCGAATACAGGGGACGGAAACACCATATATTTT; V: TRBV5-1; J: TRBJ1-3; D: TRBD1; size: few
CDR3: CASSPGQGMIGELFF; DNA: TGTGCCAGCAGCCCTGGACAGGGTATGATCGGGGAGCTGTTTTTT; V: TRBV4-2; J: TRBJ2-2; D: TRBD1; size: .
CDR3: CASSSGLSTDTQYF; DNA: TGTGCCAGCAGCTCCGGTCTTAGCACAGATACGCAGTATTTT; V: TRBV7-8; J: TRBJ2-3; D: .; size: .
CDR3: CASSLGQKGNTIYF; DNA: TGTGCCAGCAGCTTGGGACAGAAAGGAAACACCATATATTTT; V: TRBV7-2; J: TRBJ1-3; D: TRBD1; size: .
CDR3: CAMGASKETQYF; DNA: TGTGCCATGGGAGCAAGTAAAGAGACCCAGTACTTC; V: TRBV10-3; J: TRBJ2-5; D: .; size: .
CDR3: CASSRLAGGIYEQYF; DNA: TGTGCCAGCAGCCGACTAGCGGGAGGAATCTACGAGCAGTACTTC; V: TRBV6-5; J: TRBJ2-7; D: TRBD2; size: .
CDR3: CASGTSGANVLTF; DNA: TGCGCCAGCGGGACGTCTGGGGCCAACGTCCTGACTTTC; V: TRBV5-1; J: TRBJ2-6; D: .; size: .